This T cell receptor beta chain was found in a study of patients and donors after allogeneic stem cell transplantation. From the RT-PCR reads, TCRdb called clonotypes with MiXCR, one entry per CDR3 protein. The sample includes about a million distinct CDR3 sequences, roughly 18% of them seen just once. Germline CDR1 is SQVTM and CDR2 is ANQGSEA. The CDR3 is 14 amino acids. The V end was cut by 8 bases, the J end by 2 bases, with 18 bases between. The rearrangement joins TRBV29-1 to TRBJ1-1, with a possible D match to TRBD1 (6 bases). The sample was blood, either unsorted or a sorted T cell fraction (not recorded which). The TCR comes from a human donor who was either an allogeneic HSCT recipient or a stem cell or donor lymphocyte infusion donor (not recorded which). It is not recorded whose cells these are; they may come from a transplant donor. Written as DNA, the CDR3 is TGCAGCTCTGGCCGGGACACAAGAAACACTGAAGCTTTCTTT. This gives the protein CSSGRDTRNTEAFF.